One and the same sample provided the 13 T cell receptor beta chains below, sequenced in a study of naive and memory T cell subsets. An equimolar mix of two oligonucleotides served as the beta constant-region primer for TRBC1 and TRBC2. TCRdb passed the UMI-ligation and nested PCR reads through MiXCR, listing each CDR3 protein once. The sample carries roughly 31,000 distinct CDR3 sequences, roughly a tenth recorded once. The sequencing input was effector memory CD4+ T cells from blood. Noted subset: effector memory, CD45RA- CD27-. These receptors came from a human donor in good health.

The J gene is TRBJ1-2, the V gene TRBV28; 7 bases align to TRBD1. Trimming took 6 bases from V and 8 from J; bases not matched to a gene: 12. CDR3 length: 14 residues. Germline V gene data show CDR1 as MDHEN and CDR2 as SYDVKM. CDR3 in DNA: TGTGCCAGCAGCTTAGGTCGGGCAGGGGGAGGCTACACCTTC. Its protein is CASSLGRAGGGYTF.

At least ten counts were recorded for this clonotype. The chain uses TRBV9 and TRBJ2-3; 8 bases fit TRBD1. The CDR3 contains 15 residues. Trimming took 2 bases from V and 1 from J; bases not matched to a gene: 3. Germline loops: CDR1 SGDLS, CDR2 YYNGEE. As DNA, the CDR3 is TGTGCCAGCAGCGTGGCCAGGGGGCGCACAGATACGCAGTATTTT. Translation gives CASSVARGRTDTQYF.

In its sample, this clonotype was seen many times. The chain uses TRBV10-3 and TRBJ2-1; D not certain. The germline gives CDR1 ENHRY, CDR2 SYGVKD. V was clipped by 2 bases and J by 10 bases, with 6 bases between them. The CDR3 loop spans 11 amino acids. As DNA, the CDR3 is TGTGCCATCAGTGAGGGGTACGAGCAGTTCTTC. It specifies CAISEGYEQFF.

About this clonotype itself: At one end, the junction sequence differs from germline, possibly due to a read error. The chain carries TRBV6-2 or TRBV6-3 and TRBJ2-2; D gene uncertain. The CDR3 is made up of 17 amino acids. The V gene's germline CDR1 is MNHEY and CDR2 SVGEGT. The CDR3 nucleotides read TGTGCCAGCAGTTACAGAGATAGGCAGCTGAACGCCGGGGAGCTGTTTTTT. This gives the protein CASSYRDRQLNAGELFF.

V usage is TRBV11-2 and J usage is TRBJ2-1, with 8 nucleotides matching TRBD2. CDR3 length: 14 amino acids. Germline CDR1 reads SGHAT; CDR2 reads FQNNGV. Trimming removed 4 bases from V and 4 bases from J; junction bases left unmatched: 3. The CDR3 DNA sequence: TGTGCCAGCAGCTCGGCGGGAGGATACAATGAGCAGTTCTTC. Translating gives CASSSAGGYNEQFF.

The table lists this clonotype with a few counts. The chain carries TRBV4-3 and TRBJ2-6; D not resolved. Germline CDR1 reads LGHNA; CDR2 reads YSLEER. CDR3 length equals 16 residues. The V end was cut by 0 bases, the J end by 12 bases, with 18 bases between. CDR3 sequence reads: CASSQERRTRPTVLTF. The CDR3 DNA is TGCGCCAGCAGCCAAGAAAGGCGAACAAGACCCACCGTCCTGACTTTC.

The V gene is TRBV14, the J gene TRBJ2-6; D assignment may be TRBD1 or TRBD2 (5 bases each). CDR1 and CDR2 from the germline V gene are SGHDN and FVKESK. The length of the CDR3 is 18 residues. V dropped 0 bases and J dropped 3 bases, with 15 bases sitting between them. The CDR3 DNA sequence: TGTGCCAGCAGCCAAGACTCCCGGGGCTTGGTTGGGGCCAACGTCCTGACTTTC. Translated, it gives CASSQDSRGLVGANVLTF.

V gene TRBV20-1 combines with J gene TRBJ1-5; perhaps TRBD1 as D (6 bases). Trimming removed 5 bases from V and 2 bases from J, with 13 bases in between. The CDR3 consists of 14 residues. Germline CDR1 is DFQATT and CDR2 is SNEGSKA (reference sequence). Here the CDR3 DNA reads TGCAGTGCTGTGAATTCAGGGGGCAATCAGCCCCAGCATTTT. It specifies CSAVNSGGNQPQHF.

This clonotype has just a few counts. The chain uses TRBV10-1 and TRBJ2-1; D is ambiguous. The germline V gene encodes CDR1 WNHNN and CDR2 SYGVQD (reference sequence). The CDR3 contains 14 residues. The ends were cut back, 3 bases at V and 5 bases at J, with 11 bases in the middle. The CDR3 coding sequence is TGCGCCAGCAGTGATAAGAGGATCCACAATGAGCAGTTCTTC. This codes for CASSDKRIHNEQFF.

The CDR3 spells CASSAYSGTSGPYTQYF. The CDR3 DNA is TGTGCCAGCAGCGCCTACTCCGGGACTAGCGGACCTTATACGCAGTATTTT. J is TRBJ2-3 and V is TRBV7-3; TRBD2 agrees at 11 bases. V was pared by 5 bases and J by 7 bases, with 14 bases of the junction left unmatched. The CDR3 consists of 17 residues. The germline V gene has CDR1 SGHTA and CDR2 FQGTGA.

This clonotype was seen a few times. This sequence joins TRBV27 and TRBJ1-1; 9 bases agree with TRBD1. CDR3 length equals 13 residues. The trim removed 7 bases at V and 5 bases at J, leaving 5 bases unmatched. In germline, CDR1 is MNHEY, CDR2 SMNVEV (reference sequence). The CDR3 region is CASKGTGRTEAFF. The DNA for the CDR3 is TGTGCCAGCAAGGGGACAGGGCGAACTGAAGCTTTCTTT.

This clonotype has a handful of counts. In DNA form, the CDR3 reads TGCAGTGCAGAGGAGGGTAAAGGAAACACCATATATTTT. Translation: CSAEEGKGNTIYF. The genes are TRBV20-1 and TRBJ1-3; D remains unclear. The germline V gene encodes CDR1 DFQATT and CDR2 SNEGSKA (reference sequence). This CDR3 has 13 residues. V shed 6 bases and J shed 4 bases, with 13 bases lying between them.

At least ten counts were recorded for this clonotype. The V gene is TRBV7-2, the J gene TRBJ2-2; 9 bases are a match to TRBD1. Trimming at V came to 6 bases and at J to 6 bases, leaving 8 bases not matched to a gene. Per germline, CDR1 SGHTA and CDR2 FQGNSA. This CDR3 has 15 amino acids. The CDR3 region is CASRTGTGLAGELFF. Here the CDR3 DNA reads TGTGCCAGCAGAACCGGGACAGGGTTGGCCGGGGAGCTGTTTTTT.